These 24 T cell receptor beta chains originate from one sample sequenced in a study of T cell repertoires in cytomegalovirus infection. TCRdb re-called the reads through MiXCR, storing one row per CDR3 protein. In the table there are around 310,000 distinct CDR3 sequences, roughly 28% of which are singletons. Their target antigens are unknown. Sequencing used cultured PBMCs, obtained from culture after CMV antigen stimulation. The source of these receptors is a human donor in good health (CMV status not recorded). Some clones in this sample may be carry-over from other donors' samples.

This clonotype occurred a few times. This chain links TRBV27 with TRBJ1-1, with D possibly TRBD1 on 5 matching bases. V gave up 7 bases and J gave up 9 bases, with 18 bases separating them. The CDR3 is 13 residues long. Germline-derived CDR1 and CDR2 are MNHEY and SMNVEV (reference sequence). The CDR3 protein is CASILGGGTKAFF. The CDR3 DNA reads as TGTGCCAGCATTCTGGGGGGAGGGACTAAAGCTTTCTTT.

As regards this clonotype: Given a much more abundant clone one base away, this may be a read error. The conserved phenylalanine or tryptophan normally closing the CDR3 is absent here, so this likely arose from a read error. The V and J genes are TRBV7-3 and TRBJ2-3; tentatively, D is TRBD1 (6 bases). Germline V CDR1 and CDR2: SGHTA, FQGTGA. V dropped 4 bases and J dropped 0 bases, with 20 bases sitting between them. The CDR3 has 18 amino acids. The CDR3: CASSSPLGTSPSTDTQYL. The CDR3 DNA is TGTGCCAGCAGCTCGCCCCTAGGGACATCGCCTAGCACAGATACGCAGTATCTT.

This clonotype was seen just once. The chain has TRBV28 and TRBJ1-2; 9 positions match TRBD1. The V segment lost 4 bases and the J segment 4 bases; nucleotides outside the gene matches: 7. The CDR3 runs 15 residues. CDR1 is MDHEN, CDR2 SYDVKM, per germline. CDR3: CASSSGQGILYGYTF. CDR3 DNA sequence: TGTGCCAGCAGTTCGGGACAGGGCATACTCTATGGCTACACCTTC.

The rearrangement links TRBV12-3 or TRBV12-4 to TRBJ2-1; D gene unclear. This CDR3 is built from 12 residues. With 2 bases removed from V and 5 bases from J, the gap between germline ends came to 4 bases. CDR3 residues: CASSLQNNEQFF. The CDR3 DNA is TGTGCCAGCAGTTTACAGAACAATGAGCAGTTCTTC.

The chain employs TRBV6-5 and TRBJ2-7, with TRBD1 identical over 7 bases. J was trimmed by 4 bases and V by 3 bases; bases with no gene match: 9. The CDR3 is made up of 15 amino acids. CDR1 and CDR2 from the germline V gene are MNHEY and SVGAGI. The CDR3: CASSYTGTATYEQYF. The DNA of the CDR3 is TGTGCCAGCAGTTATACCGGGACAGCCACATACGAGCAGTACTTC.

V is TRBV7-2 and J is TRBJ2-7, with D hard to call. Germline CDR1 is SGHTA and CDR2 is FQGNSA. The CDR3 length is 14 residues. V shed 1 base and J shed 7 bases, with 14 bases lying between them. The CDR3 reads CASSLGAARAEQYF. The CDR3 nucleotides are TGTGCCAGCAGCTTAGGGGCCGCCCGCGCAGAGCAGTACTTC.

J is TRBJ1-5 and V is TRBV6-1, with D uncertain. Germline assignment: CDR1 MNHNS and CDR2 SASEGT. V dropped 7 bases and J dropped 1 base, with 17 bases sitting between them. The CDR3 spans 16 residues. As DNA, the CDR3 is TGTGCCAGCAAGGGCTCCCGAGGGAGAAGCAATCAGCCCCAGCATTTT. It translates to CASKGSRGRSNQPQHF.

This rearrangement joins TRBV2 to TRBJ1-2, with D unclear. V was pared by 7 bases and J by 6 bases, with 21 bases between. The CDR3 runs 15 residues. Germline V lookup: CDR1 SNHLY, CDR2 FYNNEI. The CDR3 DNA reads TGTGCCAGCACCCGTGAAGACATACAGTCACATGGCTACACCTTC. Encoded protein: CASTREDIQSHGYTF.

This clonotype was picked up a small number of times. The rearrangement links TRBV19 to TRBJ2-3; D perhaps matches TRBD1 (6 bases). Trimming shortened V by 10 bases and J by 3 bases, and 17 bases separated the two germline ends. CDR1 and CDR2 (germline): LNHDA, SQIVND (reference sequence). The CDR3 loop spans 14 amino acids. The CDR3: CATPEGGRTDTQYF. The CDR3 nucleotides read TGTGCCACCCCGGAAGGGGGTAGGACAGATACGCAGTATTTT.

The sample holds a few counts of this clonotype. In nucleotides, the CDR3 is TGTGCCAGCAGCTCCTTACCGGGACTAGCGTTAGATACGCAGTATTTT. Translation: CASSSLPGLALDTQYF. The V gene is TRBV7-2, the J gene TRBJ2-3; TRBD2 matches 10 bases. V trimming: 4 bases; J trimming: 5 bases; junction bases outside the gene matches: 9. CDR1 and CDR2 from the germline V gene are SGHTA and FQGNSA. This CDR3 is 16 amino acids long.

This clonotype has a handful of counts. In nucleotides, the CDR3 is TGTGCCAGCAGCTTAGAGGGGACAGGGGATTTCGGCTATGGCTACACCTTC. As protein: CASSLEGTGDFGYGYTF. The gene calls are TRBV7-8 and TRBJ1-2, with TRBD1 matching over 10 bases. V was pared by 1 base and J by 4 bases, with 9 bases of the junction left unmatched. CDR3 size: 17 residues. In germline, CDR1 is SGHVS, CDR2 FQNEAQ.

The J gene is TRBJ1-5, the V gene TRBV12-3 or TRBV12-4; 7 nucleotides match TRBD1. This CDR3 is 13 amino acids long. V shed 6 bases and J 6 bases; nucleotides not matched to a gene: 5. The CDR3 bases are TGTGCCAGCAGCCGACAGGGTATTCAGCCCCAGCATTTT. Residues: CASSRQGIQPQHF.

This clonotype was seen ten or more times. The chain combines TRBV7-2 with TRBJ2-1; 9 bases map to TRBD1. Germline CDR1 reads SGHTA; CDR2 reads FQGNSA. CDR3 size: 16 residues. V shed 7 bases and J 2 bases; nucleotides not matched to a gene: 9. The CDR3 protein is CASNNRRQGAYNEQFF. The CDR3 DNA sequence: TGTGCCAGCAACAACCGGAGACAGGGGGCCTACAATGAGCAGTTCTTC.

J is TRBJ1-1 and V is TRBV7-8; D call uncertain. CDR1 SGHVS and CDR2 FQNEAQ come from the germline V gene. Trimming removed 6 bases at V and 0 bases at J, with 8 bases between. The CDR3 is 13 amino acids. In DNA, the CDR3 is TGTGCCAGCAGGCGGGCGGTGAACACTGAAGCTTTCTTT. Translated, it gives CASRRAVNTEAFF. Full variable domain (missing parts from reference TRBV7-8 and TRBJ1-1): GAGVSQSPRYKVAKRGQDVALRCDPISGHVSLFWYQQALGQGPEFLTYFQNEAQLDKSGLPSDRFFAERPEGSVSTLKIQRTQQEDSAVYLCASRRAVNTEAFFGQGTRLTVV.

The chain is built from TRBV4-2 and TRBJ2-1; unclear D gene. With 4 bases removed from V and 5 bases from J, the gap between germline ends came to 9 bases. Looked up from germline, CDR1 is LGHNA and CDR2 is YNFKEQ. There are 13 residues in the CDR3. The CDR3: CASSPRFDNEQFF. The CDR3 DNA follows: TGTGCCAGCAGCCCCAGATTCGACAATGAGCAGTTCTTC.

This clonotype was detected only a few times. V gene TRBV5-6 combines with J gene TRBJ1-5; D call uncertain. V was pared by 1 base and J by 2 bases, with 13 bases between. There are 16 residues in the CDR3. The germline gives CDR1 SGHDT, CDR2 YYEEEE. CDR3 sequence reads: CASSLFGVKGNQPQHF. The DNA of the CDR3 is TGTGCCAGCAGCTTGTTCGGGGTCAAGGGCAATCAGCCCCAGCATTTT.

By share, this clonotype counts as medium-sized (0.01 to 0.1%). The DNA of the CDR3 is TGTGCCAGCAGCCCGGGGACAGGGGGGGGCCAAGAGACCCAGTACTTC. It specifies CASSPGTGGGQETQYF. The chain couples TRBV7-2 to TRBJ2-5, with TRBD1 matching 11 bases. Germline V gene sequence: CDR1 SGHTA, CDR2 FQGNSA. With V trimmed by 5 bases and J by 1 base, 6 bases remained unmatched. The length of the CDR3 is 16 residues.

J is TRBJ2-1 and V is TRBV27, with unresolved D. This CDR3 contains 13 residues. Germline V gene lookup returns CDR1 MNHEY and CDR2 SMNVEV (reference sequence). Deletions cut 5 bases from V and 0 bases from J, with 5 bases between. The CDR3 DNA reads TGTGCCAGCAGTCAACCCTCCTACAATGAGCAGTTCTTC. This gives the protein CASSQPSYNEQFF.

This clonotype was observed many times. V is TRBV7-8 and J is TRBJ2-3, with TRBD2 matching 8 bases. Germline CDR1 is SGHVS and CDR2 is FQNEAQ. Germline trimming cut 0 bases from V and 1 base from J; bases unmatched to any gene: 6. This CDR3 region has 17 residues. CDR3 DNA: TGTGCCAGCAGCTTAGCCAAAGCGGGAGTCGGCACAGATACGCAGTATTTT. Translating gives CASSLAKAGVGTDTQYF.

The V gene is TRBV7-2, the J gene TRBJ2-1; possibly TRBD1 for D (6 bases). V dropped 1 base and J dropped 3 bases, with 10 bases sitting between them. The CDR3 is 15 residues long. Germline loops: CDR1 SGHTA, CDR2 FQGNSA. The CDR3 reads CASSLGAGVYNEQFF. DNA for the CDR3: TGTGCCAGCAGCTTAGGCGCAGGGGTCTACAATGAGCAGTTCTTC. Using reference TRBV7-2 and TRBJ2-1 for the parts outside the CDR3, the full variable domain is GAGVSQSPSNKVTEKGKDVELRCDPISGHTALYWYRQSLGQGLEFLIYFQGNSAPDKSGLPSDRFSAERTGGSVSTLTIQRTQQEDSAVYLCASSLGAGVYNEQFFGPGTRLTVL.

The chain carries TRBV7-8 and TRBJ2-7; 7 positions agree with TRBD2. CDR1 is SGHVS and CDR2 is FQNEAQ in the germline V gene. The CDR3 runs to 15 residues. After removal of 2 bases from V and 1 base from J, the junction contained 5 bases not matched to a gene. The CDR3 bases are TGTGCCAGCAGCTTAAGCGGGGTTGGGTCCTACGAGCAGTACTTC. Protein product: CASSLSGVGSYEQYF.

This clonotype occurred many times. This sequence joins TRBV7-2 and TRBJ2-5, with TRBD1 matching over 8 bases. V was pared by 0 bases and J by 2 bases, with 5 bases of the junction left unmatched. The CDR3 length is 16 residues. Germline V gives CDR1 SGHTA, CDR2 FQGNSA. The CDR3 loop reads CASSLAGTGGQETQYF. The CDR3 DNA sequence: TGTGCCAGCAGCTTAGCCGGGACAGGCGGACAAGAGACCCAGTACTTC.

This clonotype was seen more than once but under ten times. The chain employs TRBV5-1 and TRBJ2-7; a weak D match, TRBD1 (6 bases). CDR1 and CDR2 from the germline V gene are SGHRS and YFSETQ. Trimming pared 4 bases from V and 4 bases from J, leaving 15 bases between. The CDR3 totals 14 residues. CDR3 DNA: TGCGCCAGCAGCAGCATACAAACAGGGTACGAGCAGTACTTC. It codes for CASSSIQTGYEQYF.

In this sample, this clonotype turned up many times. The chain combines TRBV7-2 with TRBJ1-6, with D perhaps matching TRBD1 (6 bases). Germline V gives CDR1 SGHTA, CDR2 FQGNSA. V lost 5 bases and J lost 7, with 15 bases in between. The CDR3 totals 15 residues. The CDR3 is CASSAQQGRNSPLHF. CDR3 sequence (DNA): TGTGCCAGCAGCGCCCAACAGGGTAGAAATTCACCCCTCCACTTT.